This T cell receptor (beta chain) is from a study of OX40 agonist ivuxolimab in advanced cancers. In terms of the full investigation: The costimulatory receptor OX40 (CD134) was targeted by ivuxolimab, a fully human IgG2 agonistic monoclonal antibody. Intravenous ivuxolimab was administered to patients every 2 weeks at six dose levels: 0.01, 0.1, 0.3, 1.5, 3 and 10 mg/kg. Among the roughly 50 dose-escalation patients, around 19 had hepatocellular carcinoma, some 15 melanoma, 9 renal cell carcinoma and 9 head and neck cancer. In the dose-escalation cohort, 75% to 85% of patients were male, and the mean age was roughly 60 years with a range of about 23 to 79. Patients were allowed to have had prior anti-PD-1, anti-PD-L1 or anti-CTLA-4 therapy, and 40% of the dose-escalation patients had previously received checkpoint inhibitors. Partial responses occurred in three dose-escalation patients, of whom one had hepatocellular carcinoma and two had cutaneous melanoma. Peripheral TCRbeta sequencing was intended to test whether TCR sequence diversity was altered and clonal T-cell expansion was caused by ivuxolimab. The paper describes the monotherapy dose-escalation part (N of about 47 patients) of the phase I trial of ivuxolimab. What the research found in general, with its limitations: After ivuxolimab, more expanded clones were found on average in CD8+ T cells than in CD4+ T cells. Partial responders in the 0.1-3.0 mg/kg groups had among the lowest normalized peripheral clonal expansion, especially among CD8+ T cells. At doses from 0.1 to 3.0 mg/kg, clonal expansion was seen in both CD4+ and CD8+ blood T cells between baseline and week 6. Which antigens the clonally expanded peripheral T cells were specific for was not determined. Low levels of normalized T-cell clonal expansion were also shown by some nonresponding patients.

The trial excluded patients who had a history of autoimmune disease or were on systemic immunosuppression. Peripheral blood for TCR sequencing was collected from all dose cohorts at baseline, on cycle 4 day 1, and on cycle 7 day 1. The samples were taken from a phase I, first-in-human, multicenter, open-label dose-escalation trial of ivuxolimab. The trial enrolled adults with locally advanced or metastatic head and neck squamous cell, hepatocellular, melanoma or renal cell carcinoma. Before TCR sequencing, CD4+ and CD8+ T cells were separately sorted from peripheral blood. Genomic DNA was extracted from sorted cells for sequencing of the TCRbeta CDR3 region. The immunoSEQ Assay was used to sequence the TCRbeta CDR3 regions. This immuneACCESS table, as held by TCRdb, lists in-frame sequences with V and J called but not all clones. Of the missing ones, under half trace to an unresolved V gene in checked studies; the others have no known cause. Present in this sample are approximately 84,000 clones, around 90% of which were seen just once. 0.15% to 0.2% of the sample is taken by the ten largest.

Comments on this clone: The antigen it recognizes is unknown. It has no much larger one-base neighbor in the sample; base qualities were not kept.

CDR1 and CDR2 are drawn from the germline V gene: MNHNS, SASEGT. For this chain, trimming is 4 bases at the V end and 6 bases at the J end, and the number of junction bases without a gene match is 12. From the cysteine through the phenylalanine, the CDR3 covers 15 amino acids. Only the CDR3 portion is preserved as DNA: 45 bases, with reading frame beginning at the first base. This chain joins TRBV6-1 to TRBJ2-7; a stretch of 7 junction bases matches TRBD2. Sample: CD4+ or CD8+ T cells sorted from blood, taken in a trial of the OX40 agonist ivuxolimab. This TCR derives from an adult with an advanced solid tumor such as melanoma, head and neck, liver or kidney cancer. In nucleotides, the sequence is TGTGCCAGCAGTGTTTCTCCGGGGGGTATCCTCGAGCAGTACTTC. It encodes CASSVSPGGILEQYF.